These 2 T cell receptor beta chains came from one sample sequenced in a study of long-term antiretroviral therapy in people with HIV. The authors ran the immunoSEQ assay, v3.0, at survey level. Produced via immunoSEQ multiplex PCR; TCRdb's table is partial and in-frame only. Among approximately 33,000 clones listed, 70% to 90% were seen once. This specimen consisted of unsorted PBMCs, obtained 0.8 years before starting antiretroviral therapy. These TCRs come from a man aged 18 to 30 with HIV.

This clone has just one count. The CDR3 DNA is TGTGCCAGCAGCGAGACTGTGGACCAGACCCAGTACTTC. Residues: CASSETVDQTQYF. J is TRBJ2-5 and V is TRBV13; no clear D. The germline V and J ends were trimmed by 5 bases and 6 bases, with 13 bases remaining between them. CDR3 length: 13 amino acids. In germline, CDR1 is PRHDT, CDR2 FYEKMQ (reference sequence).

The chain combines TRBV4-2 with TRBJ1-5, with D tentatively TRBD1 (6 bases). Looked up from germline, CDR1 is LGHNA and CDR2 is YNFKEQ. Trimming shortened V by 2 bases and J by 4 bases, and 21 bases separated the two germline ends. The CDR3 loop spans 18 amino acids. CDR3 protein: CASSQPRGTSDRNQPQHF. CDR3 nucleotides: TGTGCCAGCAGCCAACCCCGTGGGACATCCGATCGAAATCAGCCCCAGCATTTT.